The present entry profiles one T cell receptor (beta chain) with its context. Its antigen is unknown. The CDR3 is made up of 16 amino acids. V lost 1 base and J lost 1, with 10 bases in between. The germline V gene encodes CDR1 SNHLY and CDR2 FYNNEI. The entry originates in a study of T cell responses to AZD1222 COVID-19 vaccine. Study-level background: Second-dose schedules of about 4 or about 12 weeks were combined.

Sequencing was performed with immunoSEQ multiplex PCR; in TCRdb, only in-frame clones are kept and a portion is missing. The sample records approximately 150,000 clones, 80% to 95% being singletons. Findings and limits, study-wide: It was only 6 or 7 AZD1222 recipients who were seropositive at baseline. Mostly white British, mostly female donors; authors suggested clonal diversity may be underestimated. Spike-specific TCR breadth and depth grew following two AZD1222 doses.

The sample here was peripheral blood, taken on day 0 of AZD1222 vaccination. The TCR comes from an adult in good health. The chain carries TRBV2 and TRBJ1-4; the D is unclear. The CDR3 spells CASSEEGGGTNEKLFF. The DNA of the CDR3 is TGTGCCAGCAGTGAAGAGGGTGGCGGAACTAATGAAAAACTGTTTTTT.